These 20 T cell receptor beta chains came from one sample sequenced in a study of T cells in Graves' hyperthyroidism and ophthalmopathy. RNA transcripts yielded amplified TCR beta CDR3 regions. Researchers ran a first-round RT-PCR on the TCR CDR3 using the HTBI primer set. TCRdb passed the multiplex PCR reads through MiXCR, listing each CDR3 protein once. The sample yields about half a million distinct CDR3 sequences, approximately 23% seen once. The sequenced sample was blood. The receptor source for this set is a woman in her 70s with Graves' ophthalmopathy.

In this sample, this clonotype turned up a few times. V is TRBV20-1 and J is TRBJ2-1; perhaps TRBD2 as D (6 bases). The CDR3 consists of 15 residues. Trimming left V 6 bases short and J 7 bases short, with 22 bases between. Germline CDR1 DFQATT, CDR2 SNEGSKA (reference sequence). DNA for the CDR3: TGCAGTGCGGCAGGGACCCCGGGACTCGGTAATGAGCAGTTCTTC. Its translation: CSAAGTPGLGNEQFF.

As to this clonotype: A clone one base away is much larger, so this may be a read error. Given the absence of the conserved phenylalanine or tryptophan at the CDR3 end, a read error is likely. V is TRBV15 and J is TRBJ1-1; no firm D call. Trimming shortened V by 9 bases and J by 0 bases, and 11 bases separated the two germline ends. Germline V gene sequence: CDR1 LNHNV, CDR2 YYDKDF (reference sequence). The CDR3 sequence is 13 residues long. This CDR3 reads CATSTPVNTEAFL. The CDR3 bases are TGTGCCACTTCCACCCCGGTGAACACTGAAGCTTTCCTT.

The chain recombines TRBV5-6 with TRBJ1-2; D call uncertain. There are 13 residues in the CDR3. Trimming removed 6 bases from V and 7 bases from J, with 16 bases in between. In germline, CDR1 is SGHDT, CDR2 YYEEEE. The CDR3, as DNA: TGTGCCAGCACCAAGGTCCCGATCCGTGGCTACACCTTC. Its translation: CASTKVPIRGYTF.

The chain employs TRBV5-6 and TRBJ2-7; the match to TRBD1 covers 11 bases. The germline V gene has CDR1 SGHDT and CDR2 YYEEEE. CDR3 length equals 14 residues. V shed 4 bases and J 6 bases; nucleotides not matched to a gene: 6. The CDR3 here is CASSGGTGGLEQYF. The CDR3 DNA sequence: TGTGCCAGCAGCGGCGGGACAGGGGGGCTCGAGCAGTACTTC.

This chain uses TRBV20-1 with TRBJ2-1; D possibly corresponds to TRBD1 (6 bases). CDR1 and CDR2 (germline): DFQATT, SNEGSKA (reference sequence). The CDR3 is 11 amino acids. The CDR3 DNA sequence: TGCAACCTAAAGGGGGACAATGAGCAGTTCTTC. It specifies CNLKGDNEQFF.

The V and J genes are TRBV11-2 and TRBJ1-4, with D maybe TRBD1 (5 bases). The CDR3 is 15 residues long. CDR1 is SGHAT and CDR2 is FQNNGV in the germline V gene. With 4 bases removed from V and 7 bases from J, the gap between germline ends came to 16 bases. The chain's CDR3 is CASSWTGGTAEKLFF. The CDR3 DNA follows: TGTGCCAGCAGCTGGACCGGCGGGACCGCTGAAAAACTGTTTTTT.

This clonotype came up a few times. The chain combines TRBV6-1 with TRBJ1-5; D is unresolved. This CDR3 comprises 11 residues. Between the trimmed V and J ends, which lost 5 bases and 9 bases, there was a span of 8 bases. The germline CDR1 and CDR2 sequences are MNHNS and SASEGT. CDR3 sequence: CASSNSRPQHF. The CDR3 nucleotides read TGTGCCAGCAGTAACAGCCGGCCCCAGCATTTT.

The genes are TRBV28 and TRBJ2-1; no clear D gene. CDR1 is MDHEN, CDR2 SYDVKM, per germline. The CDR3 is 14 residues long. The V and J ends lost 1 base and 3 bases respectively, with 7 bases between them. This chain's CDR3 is CASSLSNYYNEQFF. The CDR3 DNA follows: TGTGCCAGCAGTTTATCAAATTACTACAATGAGCAGTTCTTC.

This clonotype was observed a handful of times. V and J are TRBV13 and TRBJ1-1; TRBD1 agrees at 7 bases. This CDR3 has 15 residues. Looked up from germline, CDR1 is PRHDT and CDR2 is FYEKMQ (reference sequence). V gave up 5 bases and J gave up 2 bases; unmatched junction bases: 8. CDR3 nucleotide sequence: TGTGCCAGCAGCGAGACAGGGTCGTTAAACACTGAAGCTTTCTTT. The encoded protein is CASSETGSLNTEAFF.

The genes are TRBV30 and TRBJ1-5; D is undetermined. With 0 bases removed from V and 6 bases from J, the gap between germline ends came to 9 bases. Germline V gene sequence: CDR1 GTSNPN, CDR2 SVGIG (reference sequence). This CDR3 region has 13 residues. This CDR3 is CAWSVEGSQPQHF. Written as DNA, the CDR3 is TGTGCCTGGAGTGTAGAGGGTAGTCAGCCCCAGCATTTT.

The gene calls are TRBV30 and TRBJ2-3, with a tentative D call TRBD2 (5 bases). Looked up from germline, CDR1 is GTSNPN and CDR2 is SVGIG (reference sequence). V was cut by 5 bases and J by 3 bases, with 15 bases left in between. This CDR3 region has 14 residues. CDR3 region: CAWDAGLFTDTQYF. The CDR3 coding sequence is TGTGCCTGGGACGCCGGACTTTTTACAGATACGCAGTATTTT.

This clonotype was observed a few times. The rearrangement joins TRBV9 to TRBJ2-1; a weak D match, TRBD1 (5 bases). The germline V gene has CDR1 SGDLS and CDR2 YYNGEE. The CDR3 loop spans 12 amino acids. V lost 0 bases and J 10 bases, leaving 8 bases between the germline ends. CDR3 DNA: TGTGCCAGCAGCGTAGAGGGGCTAGAGCAGTTCTTC. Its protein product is CASSVEGLEQFF.

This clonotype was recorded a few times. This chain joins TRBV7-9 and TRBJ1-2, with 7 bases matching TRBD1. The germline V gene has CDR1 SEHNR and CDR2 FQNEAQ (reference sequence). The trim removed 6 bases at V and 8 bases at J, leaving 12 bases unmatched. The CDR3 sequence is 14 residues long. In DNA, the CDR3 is TGTGCCAGCAGTCATAGGGTTAGGGGGCGCGGCTACACCTTC. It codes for CASSHRVRGRGYTF.

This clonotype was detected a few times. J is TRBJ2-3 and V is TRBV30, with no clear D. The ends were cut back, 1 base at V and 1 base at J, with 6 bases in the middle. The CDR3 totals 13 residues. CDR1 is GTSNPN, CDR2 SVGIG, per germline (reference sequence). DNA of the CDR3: TGTGCCTGGAGTGGGGCAGGCACAGATACGCAGTATTTT. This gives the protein CAWSGAGTDTQYF. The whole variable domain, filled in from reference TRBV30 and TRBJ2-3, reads SQTIHQWPATLVQPVGSPLSLECTVEGTSNPNLYWYRQAAGRGLQLLFYSVGIGQISSEVPQNLSASRPQDRQFILSSKKLLLSDSGFYLCAWSGAGTDTQYFGPGTRLTVL.

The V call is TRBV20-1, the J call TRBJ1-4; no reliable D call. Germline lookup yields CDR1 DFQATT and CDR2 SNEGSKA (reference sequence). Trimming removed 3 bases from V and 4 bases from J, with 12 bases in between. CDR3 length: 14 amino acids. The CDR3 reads CSASYSGHNEKLFF. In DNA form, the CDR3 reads TGCAGTGCTAGTTATTCTGGGCATAATGAAAAACTGTTTTTT.

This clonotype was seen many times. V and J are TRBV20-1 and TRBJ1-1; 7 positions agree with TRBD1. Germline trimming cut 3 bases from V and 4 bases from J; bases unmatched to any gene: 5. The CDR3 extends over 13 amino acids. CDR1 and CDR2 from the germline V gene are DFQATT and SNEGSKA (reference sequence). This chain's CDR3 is CSARSPGGTEAFF. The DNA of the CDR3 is TGCAGTGCTAGGAGTCCAGGGGGCACTGAAGCTTTCTTT.

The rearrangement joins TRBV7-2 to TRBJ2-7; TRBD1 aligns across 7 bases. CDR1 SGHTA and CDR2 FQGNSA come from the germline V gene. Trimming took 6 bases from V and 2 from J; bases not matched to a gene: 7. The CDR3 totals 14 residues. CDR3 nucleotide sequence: TGTGCCAGCAGTAAGACAGGGCTTCCCTACGAGCAGTACTTC. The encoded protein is CASSKTGLPYEQYF.

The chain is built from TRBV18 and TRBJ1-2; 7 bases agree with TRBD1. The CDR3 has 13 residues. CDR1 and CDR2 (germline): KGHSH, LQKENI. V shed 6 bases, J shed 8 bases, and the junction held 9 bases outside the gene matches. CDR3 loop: CASSRQGTGGYTF. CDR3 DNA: TGTGCCAGCTCCCGACAGGGCACGGGGGGCTACACCTTC. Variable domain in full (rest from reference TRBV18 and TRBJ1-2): NAGVMQNPRHLVRRRGQEARLRCSPMKGHSHVYWYRQLPEEGLKFMVYLQKENIIDESGMPKERFSAEFPKEGPSILRIQQVVRGDSAAYFCASSRQGTGGYTFGSGTRLTVV.

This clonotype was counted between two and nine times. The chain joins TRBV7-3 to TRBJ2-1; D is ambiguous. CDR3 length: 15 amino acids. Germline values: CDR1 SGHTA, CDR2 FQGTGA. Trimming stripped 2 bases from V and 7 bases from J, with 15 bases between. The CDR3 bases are TGTGCCAGCAGCTTAGAAAAGACCAGCTCAAATGAGCAGTTCTTC. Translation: CASSLEKTSSNEQFF.

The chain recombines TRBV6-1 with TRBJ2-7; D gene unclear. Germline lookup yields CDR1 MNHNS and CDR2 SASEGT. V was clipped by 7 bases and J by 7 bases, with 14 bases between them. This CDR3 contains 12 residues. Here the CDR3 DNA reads TGTGCCAGCACTGGCCCTCACCGTGAGCAGTACTTC. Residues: CASTGPHREQYF.